This TCR beta chain was identified in a study of T cell repertoires in cytomegalovirus infection. About the research overall: Public TCR beta signatures were indicative of both CMV infection and a matching HLA type.

TCRdb redid the calling of the reads with MiXCR, one entry per CDR3 protein. The profile shows approximately 390,000 distinct CDR3 sequences, approximately 35% of them singletons. Whole-study results and caveats: Summed frequency of public TCR beta families distinguished CMV carriers with the relevant HLA. Across the ex vivo response, the dominant clonotypes were HLA-C-restricted CMV-specific TCR beta clonotypes.

About this clonotype itself: Antigen specificity is unknown.

This CDR3 has 16 residues. Trimming took 10 bases from V and 4 from J, leaving 23 bases between them. Germline loops: CDR1 ENHRY, CDR2 SYGVKD. This chain links TRBV10-3 with TRBJ2-1; D unclear. The TCR sequence derives from a human donor in good health (CMV status not recorded). Some clones in this sample may be carry-over from other donors' samples. The source material was cultured PBMCs, sampled from culture after CMV antigen stimulation. As DNA, the CDR3 is TGTGCCACCCGACCACATACTTCTCCGGAGTACAATGAGCAGTTCTTC. Its translation: CATRPHTSPEYNEQFF.